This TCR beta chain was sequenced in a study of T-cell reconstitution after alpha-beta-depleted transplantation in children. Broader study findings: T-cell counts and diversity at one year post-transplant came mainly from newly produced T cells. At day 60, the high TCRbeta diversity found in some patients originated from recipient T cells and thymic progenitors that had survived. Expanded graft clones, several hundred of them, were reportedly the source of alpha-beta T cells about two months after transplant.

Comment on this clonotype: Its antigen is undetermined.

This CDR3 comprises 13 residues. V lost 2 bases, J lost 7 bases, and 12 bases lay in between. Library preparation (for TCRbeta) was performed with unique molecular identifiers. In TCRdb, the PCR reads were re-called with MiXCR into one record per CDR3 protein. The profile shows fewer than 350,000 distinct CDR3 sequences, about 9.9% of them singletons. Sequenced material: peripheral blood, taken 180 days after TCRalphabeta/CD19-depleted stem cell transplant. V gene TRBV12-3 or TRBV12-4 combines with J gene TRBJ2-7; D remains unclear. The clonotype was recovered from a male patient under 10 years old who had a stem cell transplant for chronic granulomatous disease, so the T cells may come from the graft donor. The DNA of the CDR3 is TGTGCCAGCAGTTTATTTCCAGGCGGAGAGCAGTACTTC. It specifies CASSLFPGGEQYF.